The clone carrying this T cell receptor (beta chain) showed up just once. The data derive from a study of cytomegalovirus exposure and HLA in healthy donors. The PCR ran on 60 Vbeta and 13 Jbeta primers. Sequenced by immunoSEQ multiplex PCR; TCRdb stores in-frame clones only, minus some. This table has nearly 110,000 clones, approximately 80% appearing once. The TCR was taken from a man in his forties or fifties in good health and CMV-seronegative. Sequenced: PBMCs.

The CDR3 loop is CASSPRQTETQYF. CDR3 DNA sequence: TGTGCCAGCTCACCAAGACAGACAGAGACCCAGTACTTC. The chain carries TRBV18 and TRBJ2-5; tentatively, D is TRBD1 (5 bases). This CDR3 region has 13 residues. Trimming removed 2 bases at V and 4 bases at J, with 8 bases between. Germline V gene lookup returns CDR1 KGHSH and CDR2 LQKENI.